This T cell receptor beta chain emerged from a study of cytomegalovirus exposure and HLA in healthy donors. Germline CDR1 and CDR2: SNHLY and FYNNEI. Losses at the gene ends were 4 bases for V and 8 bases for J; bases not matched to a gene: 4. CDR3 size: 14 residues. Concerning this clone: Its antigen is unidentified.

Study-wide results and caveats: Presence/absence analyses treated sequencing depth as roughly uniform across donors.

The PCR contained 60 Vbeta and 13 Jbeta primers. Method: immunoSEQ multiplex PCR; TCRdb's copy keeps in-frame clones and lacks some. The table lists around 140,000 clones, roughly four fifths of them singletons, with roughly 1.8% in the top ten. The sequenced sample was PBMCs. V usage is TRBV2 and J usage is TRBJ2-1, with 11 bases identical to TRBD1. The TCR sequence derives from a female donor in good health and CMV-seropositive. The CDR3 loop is CASSVPGQGDEQFF. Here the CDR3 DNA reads TGTGCCAGCAGTGTCCCGGGACAGGGGGATGAGCAGTTCTTC.